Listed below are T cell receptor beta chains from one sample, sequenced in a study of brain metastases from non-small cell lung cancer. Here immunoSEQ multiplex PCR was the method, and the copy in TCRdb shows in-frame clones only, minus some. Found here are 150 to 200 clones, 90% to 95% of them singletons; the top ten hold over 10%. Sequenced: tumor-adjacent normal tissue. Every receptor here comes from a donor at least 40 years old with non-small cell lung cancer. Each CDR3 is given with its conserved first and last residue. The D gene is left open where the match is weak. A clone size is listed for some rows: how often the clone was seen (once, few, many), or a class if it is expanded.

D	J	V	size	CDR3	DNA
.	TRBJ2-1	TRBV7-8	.	CASSPDYNNEQFF	TGTGCCAGCAGCCCGGACTACAACAATGAGCAGTTCTTC
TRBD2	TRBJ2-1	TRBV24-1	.	CATSDFVTSGLFF	TGTGCCACCAGTGATTTCGTCACTAGCGGGTTGTTCTTC
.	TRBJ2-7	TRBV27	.	CASSLFGVRDYEQYF	TGTGCCAGCAGTTTATTCGGGGTAAGAGACTACGAGCAGTACTTC
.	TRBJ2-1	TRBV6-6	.	CASSYSEQSWDNEQFF	TGTGCCAGCAGTTACTCCGAGCAGTCTTGGGACAATGAGCAGTTCTTC
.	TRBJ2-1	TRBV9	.	CASSVVESSYNEQFF	TGTGCCAGCAGCGTAGTGGAGAGCTCCTACAATGAGCAGTTCTTC
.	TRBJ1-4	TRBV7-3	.	CASSLPRLSNGEKLFF	TGTGCCAGCAGCTTGCCCAGACTCTCTAACGGTGAAAAACTGTTTTTT
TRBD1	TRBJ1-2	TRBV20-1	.	CSATGQGFLF	TGCAGTGCTACCGGACAGGGCTTCCTCTTC
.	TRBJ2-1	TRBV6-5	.	CASRTTPSSYNEQFF	TGTGCCAGCAGAACGACCCCGAGCTCCTACAATGAGCAGTTCTTC
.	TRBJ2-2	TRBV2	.	CASSGRAGTGELFF	TGTGCCAGCAGTGGGAGGGCGGGCACTGGGGAGCTGTTTTTT
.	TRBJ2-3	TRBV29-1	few	CSVGQERLTDTQYF	TGCAGCGTTGGACAGGAGAGACTCACAGATACGCAGTATTTT
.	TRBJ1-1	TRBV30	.	CAWSTSGFSIF	TGTGCCTGGAGTACCTCAGGGTTCTCGATCTTT
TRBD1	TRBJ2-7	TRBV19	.	CASSPRQGGLYEQYF	TGTGCCAGTAGTCCCCGACAGGGGGGTTTATACGAGCAGTACTTC
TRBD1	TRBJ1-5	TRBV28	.	CASSPLGDRSNQPQHF	TGTGCCAGCAGCCCGCTCGGGGACAGGAGCAATCAGCCCCAGCATTTT
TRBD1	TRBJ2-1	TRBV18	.	CASSPSQGADEQFF	TGTGCCAGCTCACCCTCTCAGGGGGCCGATGAGCAGTTCTTC
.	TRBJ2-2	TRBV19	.	CATTNSNTGELFF	TGTGCCACCACGAACAGTAACACCGGGGAGCTGTTTTTT
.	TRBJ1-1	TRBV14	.	CASRAVAVTEAFF	TGTGCCAGCCGAGCCGTAGCTGTTACTGAAGCTTTCTTT
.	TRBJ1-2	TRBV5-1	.	CASSLVTASYGYTF	TGCGCCAGCAGCTTGGTGACAGCCTCCTATGGCTACACCTTC
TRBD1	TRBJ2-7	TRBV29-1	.	CSVARGQARSYEQYF	TGCAGCGTCGCTAGGGGACAGGCCCGCTCCTACGAGCAGTACTTC
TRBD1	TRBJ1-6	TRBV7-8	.	CASSSPRDRDRDSPLHF	TGTGCCAGCAGCTCCCCTCGGGACAGGGATCGGGATTCACCCCTCCACTTT
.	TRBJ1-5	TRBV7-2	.	CASSSLPVNQPQHF	TGTGCCAGCAGCTCCTTGCCGGTGAATCAGCCCCAGCATTTT
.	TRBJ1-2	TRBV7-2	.	CASSLAGTKVNGYGYTF	TGTGCCAGCAGCTTAGCCGGGACAAAGGTAAACGGCTATGGCTACACCTTC
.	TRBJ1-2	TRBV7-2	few	CASSFGSGYGYTF	TGTGCCAGCAGCTTTGGCAGCGGCTATGGCTACACCTTC
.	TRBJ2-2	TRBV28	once	CASSLSRATGELFF	TGTGCCAGCAGTTTATCCCGGGCCACCGGGGAGCTGTTTTTT
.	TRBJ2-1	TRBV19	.	CASSDGTPSYNEQFF	TGTGCCAGTAGTGACGGGACTCCTTCCTACAATGAGCAGTTCTTC